The entry that follows covers one TCR beta chain sequence. Its target is unknown. This CDR3 has 14 amino acids. The germline V gene has CDR1 DFQATT and CDR2 SNEGSKA (reference sequence). This specimen comes from a study of T cells expressing NK-cell markers. TCRdb re-called the 5' RACE reads and shows each CDR3 protein once, DNA omitted. In total, the table holds some 500,000 distinct CDR3 sequences. Study-level findings and limits: Of the CD8+ T cells in about 6 donors, about 1.0-7.0% belonged to dominant NKG2C+ clonotypes.

The TCR sequence derives from a woman between 45 and 65 years old in good health. The V and J genes are TRBV20-1 and TRBJ2-7; TCRdb calls TRBD1, which cannot be checked without DNA. What was sequenced was blood T cells: a sorted CD56 or NKG2C T cell subset, CD4+ or CD8+ T cells, or bulk PBMC T cells (not recorded which). The CDR3 here is CSAKLTGTGYEQYF.